The TCR beta chain described here comes from a study of identical twins. The CDR3 extends over 15 amino acids. V was cut by 2 bases and J by 3 bases, with 14 bases left in between. Germline assignment: CDR1 MGHDK and CDR2 SYGVNS. This clonotype appeared a few times. As yet, its antigen is unknown. Study outcomes and limitations: Abundant cord blood beta clonotypes carried fewer insertions; memory repertoires showed none. Among beta out-of-frame sequences, excess sharing between twins appeared weaker.

One entry per CDR3 protein, called by TCRdb with MiXCR from the 5' RACE reads. Seen here are about 890,000 distinct CDR3 sequences, about 12% observed once, and the top ten hold around 1.5%. These sequences were also reported in another study, on yellow fever vaccine responses in identical twins.

This clonotype was obtained from a woman aged 18-29 years in good health. The chain uses TRBV25-1 and TRBJ2-7; D might be TRBD1 (7 bases). Sequencing was performed on PBMCs. The CDR3 loop reads CASSEPRQGGYEQYF. In DNA, the CDR3 is TGTGCCAGCAGTGAACCAAGACAGGGAGGCTACGAGCAGTACTTC.